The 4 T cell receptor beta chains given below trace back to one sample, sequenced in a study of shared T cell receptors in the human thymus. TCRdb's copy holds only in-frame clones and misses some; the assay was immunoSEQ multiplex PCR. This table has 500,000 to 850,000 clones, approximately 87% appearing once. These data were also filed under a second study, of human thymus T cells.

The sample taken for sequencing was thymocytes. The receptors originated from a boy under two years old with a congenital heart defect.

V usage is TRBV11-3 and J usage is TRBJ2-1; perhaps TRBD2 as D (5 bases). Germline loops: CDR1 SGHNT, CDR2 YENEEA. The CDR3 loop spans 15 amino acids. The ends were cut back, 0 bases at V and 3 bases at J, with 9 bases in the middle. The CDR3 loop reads CASSLDGGRYNEQFF. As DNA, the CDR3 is TGTGCCAGCAGCTTAGATGGAGGCCGCTACAATGAGCAGTTCTTC.

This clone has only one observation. This CDR3 reads CASSVRQDPYEQYF. CDR3 bases: TGCGCCAGCAGCGTGAGACAGGATCCCTACGAGCAGTACTTC. The gene calls are TRBV5-1 and TRBJ2-7; maybe TRBD1 (6 bases). The V and J ends lost 4 bases and 2 bases respectively, with 13 bases between them. The CDR3 contains 14 residues. The V gene's germline CDR1 is SGHRS and CDR2 YFSETQ.

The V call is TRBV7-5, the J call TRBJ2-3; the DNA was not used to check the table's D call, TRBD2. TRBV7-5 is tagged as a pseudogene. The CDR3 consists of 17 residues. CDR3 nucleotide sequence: TGTGTCAGAAGCTTAGCGGTAGCGGGAGGGAAGCGGAATACGCAGTATTTT. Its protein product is CVRSLAVAGGKRNTQYF.

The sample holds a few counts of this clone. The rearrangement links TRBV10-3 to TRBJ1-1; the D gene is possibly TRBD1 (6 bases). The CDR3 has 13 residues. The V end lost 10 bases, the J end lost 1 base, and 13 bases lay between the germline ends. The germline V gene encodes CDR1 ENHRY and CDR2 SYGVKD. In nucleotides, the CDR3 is TGTGCCACCATCAGACAGGAGAACACTGAAGCTTTCTTT. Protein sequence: CATIRQENTEAFF.